These 23 T cell receptor beta chains share one sample of origin, sequenced in a study of blood T cell repertoires in COVID-19. Clones were sequenced by immunoSEQ multiplex PCR, and TCRdb holds only the in-frame ones, with some missing. This sample yields approximately 97,000 clones, of which nearly 90% are seen a single time; 2% to 2.5% belongs to the top ten. Material: peripheral blood. Every receptor here comes from a man aged 50 to 60 with active COVID-19.

CDR3 nucleotide sequence: TGTGCCAGCAGTGAAAAGGGACAGGGGCAAATATCGAGGAACACCATATATTTT. Translation gives CASSEKGQGQISRNTIYF. The chain employs TRBV6-1 and TRBJ1-3, with 10 bases identical to TRBD1. V lost 2 bases and J lost 7; bases outside the gene matches: 14. The CDR3 runs 18 residues. CDR1 is MNHNS and CDR2 is SASEGT in the germline V gene.

The chain uses TRBV5-1 and TRBJ2-2; TRBD1 aligns across 8 bases. Losses at the gene ends were 7 bases for V and 1 base for J; bases not matched to a gene: 0. The germline V gene encodes CDR1 SGHRS and CDR2 YFSETQ. The CDR3 loop spans 13 amino acids. The CDR3 region is CASGQGNTGELFF. CDR3 bases: TGCGCCAGCGGACAGGGGAACACCGGGGAGCTGTTTTTT.

The chain uses TRBV18 and TRBJ2-2; possible D gene TRBD1, 7 bases. Germline-derived CDR1 and CDR2 are KGHSH and LQKENI. There are 16 residues in the CDR3. The V gene lost 2 bases and the J gene lost 3 bases, with 13 bases spanning the gap. In nucleotides, the CDR3 is TGTGCCAGCTCACCAAGGACAGGAGGGGACACCGGGGAGCTGTTTTTT. This codes for CASSPRTGGDTGELFF.

The V and J genes are TRBV7-8 and TRBJ1-2; no clear D gene. This CDR3 spans 12 amino acids. With 8 bases removed from V and 4 bases from J, the gap between germline ends came to 11 bases. Per the germline V gene, CDR1 is SGHVS and CDR2 is FQNEAQ. CDR3 protein: CASSRMGYGYTF. CDR3 nucleotide sequence: TGTGCCAGCTCGCGGATGGGCTATGGCTACACCTTC.

The chain's CDR3 is CASSYLQNRGNGYTF. For the CDR3, the DNA is TGTGCCAGCAGTTACCTCCAAAACAGGGGGAATGGCTACACCTTC. The chain employs TRBV6-6 and TRBJ1-2; the match to TRBD1 covers 8 bases. Germline CDR1 and CDR2: MNHNY and SVGAGI (reference sequence). This CDR3 contains 15 residues. Trimming removed 2 bases from V and 6 bases from J; junction bases left unmatched: 8.

This chain uses TRBV2 with TRBJ2-1, with 15 nucleotides matching TRBD2. Germline lookup yields CDR1 SNHLY and CDR2 FYNNEI. This CDR3 has 15 residues. The V gene end was trimmed by 5 bases and the J gene end by 10 bases; junction bases not matched to a gene: 6. CDR3 coding DNA: TGTGCCAGCAGTCTTGGGACTAGCGGGGGGCAGGAGCAGTTCTTC. It is translated as CASSLGTSGGQEQFF.

This clone has only a few counts. The genes are TRBV4-1 and TRBJ1-4; TRBD1 matches 8 bases. This CDR3 spans 14 amino acids. The V segment lost 1 base and the J segment 8 bases; nucleotides outside the gene matches: 3. The V gene's germline CDR1 is MGHRA and CDR2 YSYEKL. Written as DNA, the CDR3 is TGCGCCAGCAGCCAAGTCACAGGGGGAGAAAAACTGTTTTTT. Amino acid sequence: CASSQVTGGEKLFF.

This clone is a singleton in its sample. The chain carries TRBV9 and TRBJ2-7, with 10 bases that match TRBD2. V lost 0 bases and J lost 4; bases outside the gene matches: 4. This CDR3 has 15 amino acids. From germline, CDR1 is SGDLS and CDR2 YYNGEE. CDR3 amino acids: CASSVDPSGGYEQYF. In nucleotides, the CDR3 is TGTGCCAGCAGCGTAGATCCTAGCGGGGGATACGAGCAGTACTTC.

This clone was seen more than once but under ten times. The chain combines TRBV10-3 with TRBJ1-3; TRBD1 matches 9 bases. Germline-derived CDR1 and CDR2 are ENHRY and SYGVKD. Unmatched junction bases numbered 10, after V lost 3 bases and J lost 4 bases. This CDR3 spans 17 amino acids. CDR3 DNA sequence: TGTGCCATCAGTGAAGGGCCCACAGGGGGCTTCGGAAACACCATATATTTT. It is translated as CAISEGPTGGFGNTIYF.

The chain uses TRBV9 and TRBJ2-5; TRBD2 matches at 9 bases. V trimming: 2 bases; J trimming: 5 bases; junction bases outside the gene matches: 7. The germline gives CDR1 SGDLS, CDR2 YYNGEE. The CDR3 length is 15 residues. In DNA form, the CDR3 reads TGTGCCAGCAGCGTGGATACTAGCGGGTTGGAGACCCAGTACTTC. Its translation: CASSVDTSGLETQYF.

The chain combines TRBV7-2 with TRBJ2-7; TRBD2 aligns across 9 bases. The germline gives CDR1 SGHTA, CDR2 FQGNSA. V dropped 0 bases and J dropped 6; count of bases not matched to a gene: 9. The CDR3 sequence is 16 residues long. The CDR3 protein is CASSLAGPGLAGEQYF. CDR3 sequence (DNA): TGTGCCAGCAGCTTAGCGGGACCGGGACTAGCTGGCGAGCAGTACTTC.

Only a few counts were recorded for this clone. This chain connects TRBV7-8 to TRBJ2-5; TRBD1 aligns across 7 bases. The CDR3 loop spans 15 amino acids. Trimming at V came to 1 base and at J to 2 bases, leaving 4 bases not matched to a gene. Per germline, CDR1 SGHVS and CDR2 FQNEAQ. In DNA, the CDR3 is TGTGCCAGCAGCTTAGGGGGGACAGCTCAAGAGACCCAGTACTTC. This translates into CASSLGGTAQETQYF.

This chain uses TRBV19 with TRBJ1-6; the match to TRBD1 covers 8 bases. V dropped 5 bases and J dropped 0; count of bases not matched to a gene: 9. The CDR3 is made up of 18 amino acids. Germline CDR1 is LNHDA and CDR2 is SQIVND (reference sequence). CDR3 sequence reads: CASSGRTGKASYNSPLHF. The CDR3, as DNA: TGTGCCAGTAGTGGACGGACAGGGAAGGCCTCCTATAATTCACCCCTCCACTTT.

The J gene is TRBJ1-5, the V gene TRBV9, with D tentatively TRBD1 (6 bases). Per the germline V gene, CDR1 is SGDLS and CDR2 is YYNGEE. The CDR3 covers 15 residues. The V gene lost 5 bases and the J gene lost 5 bases, with 17 bases spanning the gap. The CDR3 region is CASSGNGTLDQPQHF. In DNA, the CDR3 is TGTGCCAGCAGTGGAAACGGGACACTCGATCAGCCCCAGCATTTT.

The CDR3 spells CASSLYGANYGYTF. CDR3 nucleotides: TGTGCCAGCAGCTTATACGGAGCTAACTATGGCTACACCTTC. The chain is built from TRBV5-8 and TRBJ1-2; no clear D gene. The germline V gene encodes CDR1 SGHTS and CDR2 YDEGEE. The CDR3 consists of 14 residues. The V gene lost 2 bases and the J gene lost 0 bases, with 8 bases spanning the gap.

For the CDR3, the DNA is TGCGCCAGCAGCCGAACCCCGGGACAGATACCCTACAATGAGCAGTTCTTC. Translation: CASSRTPGQIPYNEQFF. The chain employs TRBV4-1 and TRBJ2-1; 7 bases map to TRBD1. Germline CDR1 and CDR2: MGHRA and YSYEKL. CDR3 length equals 17 residues. J lost 2 bases, V lost 4 bases, and 11 bases had no gene match.

The V call is TRBV18, the J call TRBJ2-5, with a possible D match to TRBD1 (6 bases). CDR1 KGHSH and CDR2 LQKENI come from the germline V gene. This CDR3 spans 12 amino acids. V lost 5 bases to trimming and J lost 4 bases, with 8 bases between them. As DNA, the CDR3 is TGTGCCAGCTCATCGACAGGAGAGACCCAGTACTTC. It yields the protein CASSSTGETQYF.

The chain has TRBV5-4 and TRBJ1-4; D is uncertain. Trimming left V 7 bases short and J 0 bases short, with 7 bases between. This CDR3 contains 13 residues. The germline gives CDR1 SGHNT, CDR2 YYREEE (reference sequence). The CDR3 nucleotides read TGTGCCAGCCGTCGTGCAACTAATGAAAAACTGTTTTTT. Its translation: CASRRATNEKLFF. Supplemented by reference TRBV5-4 and TRBJ1-4, the full variable domain reads ETGVTQSPTHLIKTRGQQVTLRCSSQSGHNTVSWYQQALGQGPQFIFQYYREEENGRGNFPPRFSGLQFPNYSSELNVNALELDDSALYLCASRRATNEKLFFGSGTQLSVL.

This clone rates as medium-sized (0.01 to 0.1%). The genes are TRBV20-1 and TRBJ2-3; D not certain. The V end was cut by 7 bases, the J end by 5 bases, with 7 bases between. The germline V gene has CDR1 DFQATT and CDR2 SNEGSKA (reference sequence). The CDR3 sequence is 10 residues long. In DNA, the CDR3 is TGCAGTGTTGGCATAGATACGCAGTATTTT. As protein: CSVGIDTQYF.

The J gene is TRBJ1-1, the V gene TRBV6-5; tentatively, D is TRBD1 (5 bases). The germline V gene has CDR1 MNHEY and CDR2 SVGAGI. The CDR3 loop spans 12 amino acids. Trimming took 6 bases from V and 1 from J, leaving 6 bases between them. CDR3 nucleotide sequence: TGTGCCAGCAGCGACAGGAACACTGAAGCTTTCTTT. Translation: CASSDRNTEAFF.

This clone has ten or more counts. The chain has TRBV5-1 and TRBJ2-2; D call uncertain. V lost 0 bases and J 1 base, leaving 4 bases between the germline ends. CDR3 length: 14 amino acids. Germline V gene lookup returns CDR1 SGHRS and CDR2 YFSETQ. CDR3 protein: CASSLAGNTGELFF. The CDR3 DNA reads as TGCGCCAGCAGCTTGGCAGGGAACACCGGGGAGCTGTTTTTT. Together with reference TRBV5-1 and TRBJ2-2, the CDR3 gives the full variable domain: KAGVTQTPRYLIKTRGQQVTLSCSPISGHRSVSWYQQTPGQGLQFLFEYFSETQRNKGNFPGRFSGRQFSNSRSEMNVSTLELGDSALYLCASSLAGNTGELFFGEGSRLTVL.

The chain couples TRBV14 to TRBJ1-2; 7 bases match TRBD1. Germline CDR1 and CDR2: SGHDN and FVKESK. The V segment lost 2 bases and the J segment 8 bases; nucleotides outside the gene matches: 5. The CDR3 is 13 residues long. The CDR3 DNA is TGTGCCAGCAGCCAACAACAGGGGAGCGGCTACACCTTC. This encodes CASSQQQGSGYTF.

The chain carries TRBV10-3 and TRBJ2-2, with D tentatively TRBD2 (6 bases). Looked up from germline, CDR1 is ENHRY and CDR2 is SYGVKD. The CDR3 runs 15 residues. V shed 2 bases and J shed 7 bases, with 14 bases lying between them. Here the CDR3 reads CAISETGLPSGELFF. CDR3 DNA: TGTGCCATCAGTGAGACGGGACTCCCGAGCGGGGAGCTGTTTTTT.